These 13 T cell receptor beta chains were sequenced from one sample in a study of blood T cell repertoires in COVID-19. Assay: immunoSEQ multiplex PCR; the TCRdb copy retains only in-frame clones and omits some. This sample has 400,000 to 500,000 clones, with 80% to 90% found just once. The material sequenced was peripheral blood. The receptors were gathered from a woman aged 25 to 39 with active or convalescent COVID-19.

This clone was recorded only once. V gene TRBV12-3 or TRBV12-4 combines with J gene TRBJ1-4; D remains unclear. This CDR3 is 11 amino acids long. The V and J ends lost 7 bases and 4 bases respectively, with 4 bases between them. CDR3 coding DNA: TGTGCCAGCACCTATAATGAAAAACTGTTTTTT. Its translation is CASTYNEKLFF.

The CDR3 region is CASSFYLSGQTVYNSPLHF. The DNA for the CDR3 is TGTGCCAGCAGCTTTTATCTTTCGGGACAAACGGTGTATAATTCACCCCTCCACTTT. The V and J genes are TRBV7-8 and TRBJ1-6, with D maybe TRBD1 (6 bases). With 3 bases removed from V and 4 bases from J, the gap between germline ends came to 22 bases. The CDR3 is 19 residues long. Germline assignment: CDR1 SGHVS and CDR2 FQNEAQ. Variable domain in full (rest from reference TRBV7-8 and TRBJ1-6): GAGVSQSPRYKVAKRGQDVALRCDPISGHVSLFWYQQALGQGPEFLTYFQNEAQLDKSGLPSDRFFAERPEGSVSTLKIQRTQQEDSAVYLCASSFYLSGQTVYNSPLHFGNGTRLTVT.

The chain has TRBV2 and TRBJ1-4; a possible D gene is TRBD1 (5 bases). The CDR3 has 14 residues. V lost 6 bases, J lost 0 bases, and 8 bases lay in between. CDR1 is SNHLY and CDR2 is FYNNEI in the germline V gene. In nucleotides, the CDR3 is TGTGCCAGCAGCCAGGGTGCAACTAATGAAAAACTGTTTTTT. It encodes CASSQGATNEKLFF.

The chain uses TRBV7-8 and TRBJ2-7; weak D call: TRBD1 (6 bases). Between the trimmed V and J ends, which lost 5 bases and 0 bases, there was a span of 14 bases. CDR1 SGHVS and CDR2 FQNEAQ come from the germline V gene. The CDR3 is 15 residues long. In nucleotides, the CDR3 is TGTGCCAGCAGCCTTGGAGACAGGAGCTCCTACGAGCAGTACTTC. Translation gives CASSLGDRSSYEQYF.

V is TRBV6-1 and J is TRBJ1-6; 7 bases are shared with TRBD1. The V gene's germline CDR1 is MNHNS and CDR2 SASEGT. This CDR3 is built from 15 residues. The trim removed 2 bases at V and 9 bases at J, leaving 7 bases unmatched. CDR3 sequence (DNA): TGTGCCAGCAGTGAACATGGGCAGGGGGGTTCACCCCTCCACTTT. It specifies CASSEHGQGGSPLHF.

In regard to this clone: The sample carries other DNA sequences with the same CDR3. V and J are TRBV4-1 and TRBJ1-1; D ambiguous. The germline gives CDR1 MGHRA, CDR2 YSYEKL. The CDR3 runs to 13 residues. The V end was cut by 1 base, the J end by 5 bases, with 8 bases between. CDR3 sequence (DNA): TGCGCCAGCAGCCAAGTCGGAGGGACTGAAGCTTTCTTT. Its protein product is CASSQVGGTEAFF.

The V gene is TRBV10-3, the J gene TRBJ2-3; 9 positions agree with TRBD1. CDR1 and CDR2 (germline): ENHRY, SYGVKD. V lost 6 bases and J lost 2; bases outside the gene matches: 6. This CDR3 spans 15 amino acids. CDR3 in DNA: TGTGCCATCAGCCCCGGACAGGGGACCACAGATACGCAGTATTTT. Protein: CAISPGQGTTDTQYF.

The gene calls are TRBV19 and TRBJ1-1; 9 nucleotides line up with TRBD1. Trimming at V came to 10 bases and at J to 8 bases, leaving 11 bases not matched to a gene. Looked up from germline, CDR1 is LNHDA and CDR2 is SQIVND (reference sequence). This CDR3 spans 13 amino acids. DNA of the CDR3: TGTGCCACTAAACCGGGACAGGGAGGCGAAGCTTTCTTT. Residues: CATKPGQGGEAFF.

The chain couples TRBV10-1 to TRBJ2-3; 13 positions match TRBD2. There are 16 residues in the CDR3. The germline gives CDR1 WNHNN, CDR2 SYGVQD (reference sequence). V gave up 5 bases and J gave up 4 bases; unmatched junction bases: 6. CDR3 coding DNA: TGCGCCAGCAGTTCCGGACTAGCGGGAGTAGCAGATACGCAGTATTTT. This encodes CASSSGLAGVADTQYF.

V and J are TRBV18 and TRBJ1-3; D is perhaps TRBD1 (6 bases). CDR1 is KGHSH and CDR2 is LQKENI in the germline V gene. This CDR3 spans 15 amino acids. V was clipped by 6 bases and J by 0 bases, with 12 bases between them. CDR3 residues: CASSTGQSSGNTIYF. The CDR3 DNA follows: TGTGCCAGCTCCACAGGACAGAGCTCTGGAAACACCATATATTTT.

J is TRBJ1-1 and V is TRBV25-1; 7 bases align to TRBD1. The CDR3 has 15 residues. The germline V gene has CDR1 MGHDK and CDR2 SYGVNS. The junction had 8 bases not matched to a gene; V was cut back by 5 bases and J by 2 bases. CDR3 loop: CASSRTGAANTEAFF. Written as DNA, the CDR3 is TGTGCCAGCAGTAGAACAGGGGCCGCCAACACTGAAGCTTTCTTT.

In DNA form, the CDR3 reads TGCGCCAGCAGCTTGGAACAGGGGCAGGATGGCTACACCTTC. Translated: CASSLEQGQDGYTF. The chain recombines TRBV5-1 with TRBJ1-2, with TRBD1 matching over 7 bases. Germline-derived CDR1 and CDR2 are SGHRS and YFSETQ. V shed 0 bases, J shed 6 bases, and the junction held 5 bases outside the gene matches. The CDR3 runs to 14 residues.

This chain joins TRBV5-1 and TRBJ1-2; D call uncertain. Trimming pared 2 bases from V and 4 bases from J, leaving 9 bases between. Germline assignment: CDR1 SGHRS and CDR2 YFSETQ. The CDR3 spans 13 residues. The CDR3 region has the DNA TGCGCCAGCAGCTTTTCAGAGGCCTATGGCTACACCTTC. Translated, it gives CASSFSEAYGYTF.